The 13 T cell receptor beta chains reported below all come from one sample, sequenced in a study of blood T cell repertoires in COVID-19. The assay was immunoSEQ multiplex PCR, and TCRdb's table has in-frame clones only and misses some. The data show 300,000 to 400,000 clones, 87% seen once. Sequencing was done on a sample of peripheral blood. These receptors were taken from a woman in her forties or fifties with COVID-19, enrolled during active disease.

The chain combines TRBV4-1 with TRBJ2-5; 10 bases are a match to TRBD2. The junction had 9 bases not matched to a gene; V was cut back by 4 bases and J by 4 bases. The CDR3 sequence is 16 residues long. Germline V gives CDR1 MGHRA, CDR2 YSYEKL. The CDR3 region is CASSLSGLAKGETQYF. CDR3 DNA: TGCGCCAGCAGCCTCTCGGGACTAGCGAAGGGAGAGACCCAGTACTTC.

The genes are TRBV3-1 (or the pseudogene TRBV3-2) and TRBJ2-1, with 10 bases lining up with TRBD2. CDR1 is LGHDT, CDR2 YNNKEL, per germline (reference sequence). The J segment lost 7 bases and the V segment lost 4 bases, leaving 10 bases of the junction unmatched. The CDR3 is 16 residues long. The chain's CDR3 is CASSRASGRGGNEQFF. CDR3 in DNA: TGTGCCAGCAGCCGAGCGAGCGGGAGGGGGGGGAATGAGCAGTTCTTC.

This clone came up once. V and J are TRBV11-2 and TRBJ2-7, with no clear D. Germline V gene sequence: CDR1 SGHAT, CDR2 FQNNGV. The CDR3 consists of 11 residues. V lost 1 base and J lost 5, with 3 bases in between. CDR3 bases: TGTGCCAGCAGCTTAGGTAACGAGCAGTACTTC. Translating gives CASSLGNEQYF.

V usage is TRBV7-2 and J usage is TRBJ1-6, with D hard to call. V was trimmed by 4 bases and J by 7 bases, leaving 14 bases between them. This CDR3 is 15 amino acids long. Germline V gene sequence: CDR1 SGHTA, CDR2 FQGNSA. This chain's CDR3 is CASSSAGFGNSPLHF. CDR3 coding DNA: TGTGCCAGCAGCTCGGCGGGGTTTGGAAATTCACCCCTCCACTTT.

The V gene is TRBV28, the J gene TRBJ1-5; D is perhaps TRBD1 (5 bases). Trimming left V 4 bases short and J 0 bases short, with 16 bases between. CDR1 is MDHEN, CDR2 SYDVKM, per germline. The CDR3 is 17 residues long. This CDR3 reads CASSSPGGDLSNQPQHF. Here the CDR3 DNA reads TGTGCCAGCAGTTCCCCAGGAGGGGACCTTAGCAATCAGCCCCAGCATTTT.

This chain uses TRBV2 with TRBJ1-2; TRBD1 aligns across 8 bases. Germline CDR1 is SNHLY and CDR2 is FYNNEI. This CDR3 comprises 13 residues. V dropped 8 bases and J dropped 2; count of bases not matched to a gene: 4. The CDR3 protein is CASGGTGNYGYTF. CDR3 sequence (DNA): TGTGCCAGCGGAGGGACAGGAAACTATGGCTACACCTTC.

This clone was observed many times. The V and J genes are TRBV7-3 and TRBJ2-1, with 8 positions matching TRBD2. CDR1 is SGHTA, CDR2 FQGTGA, per germline. V was clipped by 5 bases and J by 4 bases; unmatched bases: 7. The CDR3 covers 15 residues. The CDR3 protein is CASSDPGLGYNEQFF. The CDR3 DNA sequence: TGTGCCAGCAGCGACCCGGGACTAGGGTACAATGAGCAGTTCTTC.

Written as DNA, the CDR3 is TGTGCCAGCTTCGATTATGGACAGGATGAAGCTTTCTTT. This codes for CASFDYGQDEAFF. The genes are TRBV18 and TRBJ1-1; TRBD1 agrees at 7 bases. Trimming at V came to 7 bases and at J to 7 bases, leaving 9 bases not matched to a gene. The CDR3 has 13 residues. CDR1 and CDR2 from the germline V gene are KGHSH and LQKENI.

DNA for the CDR3: TGTGCCATCAGTGAGTCGAGGCAGGGGGCCACTGAAGCTTTCTTT. Its protein is CAISESRQGATEAFF. The chain combines TRBV10-3 with TRBJ1-1; 8 nucleotides line up with TRBD1. Germline assignment: CDR1 ENHRY and CDR2 SYGVKD. Unmatched junction bases numbered 4, after V lost 0 bases and J lost 4 bases. The CDR3 totals 15 residues.

The rearrangement uses TRBV5-8 and TRBJ1-1; 8 bases agree with TRBD1. Per the germline V gene, CDR1 is SGHTS and CDR2 is YDEGEE. The length of the CDR3 is 15 residues. The J segment lost 0 bases and the V segment lost 2 bases, leaving 3 bases of the junction unmatched. The CDR3 nucleotides are TGTGCCAGCAGCTTCCAGACAGGGGTGAACACTGAAGCTTTCTTT. This gives the protein CASSFQTGVNTEAFF.

This clone was picked up one time. This chain uses TRBV30 with TRBJ1-1; TRBD1 agrees at 9 bases. Germline trimming cut 3 bases from V and 5 bases from J; bases unmatched to any gene: 10. The CDR3 runs 15 residues. Looked up from germline, CDR1 is GTSNPN and CDR2 is SVGIG (reference sequence). For the CDR3, the DNA is TGTGCCTGGAGCGGGACAGGGATTCGGCGGACTGAAGCTTTCTTT. Its protein is CAWSGTGIRRTEAFF.

This clone occurred once. The chain joins TRBV3-1 (or the pseudogene TRBV3-2) to TRBJ2-7; 11 bases line up with TRBD1. The CDR3 contains 16 residues. Per the germline V gene, CDR1 is LGHDT and CDR2 is YNNKEL (reference sequence). V was clipped by 4 bases and J by 4 bases; unmatched bases: 9. In nucleotides, the CDR3 is TGTGCCAGCAGCCGAAACCCGGGACAGGGGGTGTACGAGCAGTACTTC. Protein sequence: CASSRNPGQGVYEQYF.

The CDR3 region is CATSAYSYDTQYF. DNA of the CDR3: TGTGCCACCAGCGCCTACTCCTACGATACGCAGTATTTT. The chain has TRBV24-1 and TRBJ2-3; D is uncertain. The CDR3 is 13 residues long. Germline V CDR1 and CDR2: KGHDR, SFDVKD. Trimming shortened V by 7 bases and J by 6 bases, and 13 bases separated the two germline ends.